This T cell receptor beta chain came from a study of patients and donors after allogeneic stem cell transplantation (dated by TCRdb to 2020 to 2021). Library preparation employed RT-PCR. Sequencing took place on a NextSeq 550. Clones were called with MiXCR by TCRdb after fastp trimmed the public reads at Q25, and only in-frame beta chains were retained. Rows with a matching CDR3 protein are joined into one entry that keeps the most common DNA and genes. Here the sample has approximately 410,000 distinct CDR3 sequences; 16% occur a single time. Together, the top ten hold around 6.8% of the sample. This clonotype has more than one count but fewer than ten. The specificity of this receptor is unknown. No much larger clonotype is one base removed from it; base qualities were not supplied. Relative to germline, V is missing 5 bases and J is missing 5 bases, with 11 bases of the junction outside any gene match. CDR1 and CDR2 were assigned from the germline V gene (reference sequence) as PRHDT and FYEKMQ. Including the terminal cysteine and phenylalanine, the CDR3 comprises 16 residues. Only the CDR3 portion is preserved as DNA: 48 bases, with reading frame beginning at the first base.

Sequenced material: blood, either unsorted or a sorted T cell fraction (not recorded which). This receptor was obtained from a human donor who was either an allogeneic HSCT recipient or a stem cell or donor lymphocyte infusion donor (not recorded which). It is not recorded whose cells these are; they may come from a transplant donor. The chain is made from TRBV13 and TRBJ2-2; the central 7 bases match TRBD1. The CDR3 is CASSQETGSGTGELFF. The base sequence is TGTGCCAGCAGCCAAGAGACAGGGAGTGGAACCGGGGAGCTGTTTTTT.